A single sample is the source of the 29 T cell receptor beta chains below, sequenced in a study of CD8+ T cells in alopecia areata. Sequencing templates came from extracted RNA that was reverse transcribed into cDNA. The data were produced by immunoSEQ multiplex PCR, yet TCRdb's version contains in-frame clones alone and is incomplete. The repertoire consists of 250,000 to 350,000 clones, with about 62% occurring once and the leading ten covering around 0.84%. Noted treatment: oral pan-JAK inhibitor, 5-10 mg twice daily. Sequences were derived from CD4+ T cells sorted from blood, sampled around week 54, from a patient treated with tofacitinib. All receptors derive from a human donor with alopecia areata.

The chain combines TRBV30 with TRBJ2-7; 8 nucleotides match TRBD1. V dropped 3 bases and J dropped 3; count of bases not matched to a gene: 7. The CDR3 is made up of 14 amino acids. Per germline, CDR1 GTSNPN and CDR2 SVGIG (reference sequence). CDR3 amino acids: CAWSPGTGLYEQYF. In DNA form, the CDR3 reads TGTGCCTGGAGCCCCGGGACAGGTCTCTACGAGCAGTACTTC.

This chain's CDR3 is CASSTPDGYEQYF. Here the CDR3 DNA reads TGTGCCAGCAGCACACCCGACGGGTACGAGCAGTACTTC. This chain uses TRBV25-1 with TRBJ2-7; no firm D call. V was pared by 6 bases and J by 4 bases, with 13 bases between. The germline V gene has CDR1 MGHDK and CDR2 SYGVNS. CDR3 length: 13 residues.

Only a few counts were recorded for this clone. The chain joins TRBV29-1 to TRBJ2-3; D is unclear. CDR1 SQVTM and CDR2 ANQGSEA come from the germline V gene. The CDR3 contains 15 residues. V gave up 1 base and J gave up 2 bases, with 13 bases separating them. The CDR3 bases are TGCAGCGTTGAAGGGCAGCTGAAAGACACAGATACGCAGTATTTT. Residues: CSVEGQLKDTDTQYF.

The chain uses TRBV30 and TRBJ2-7; D not resolved. The CDR3 length is 11 residues. Germline CDR1 GTSNPN, CDR2 SVGIG (reference sequence). The ends were cut back, 2 bases at V and 2 bases at J, with 4 bases in the middle. CDR3 in DNA: TGTGCCTGGAGTCCCGCCTACGAGCAGTACTTC. It yields the protein CAWSPAYEQYF.

The chain combines TRBV30 with TRBJ2-5, with D possibly TRBD2 on 6 matching bases. The V and J ends lost 3 bases and 1 base respectively, with 9 bases between them. CDR1 and CDR2 from the germline V gene are GTSNPN and SVGIG (reference sequence). The CDR3 spans 13 residues. The CDR3 here is CAWRAGSQETQYF. The CDR3 DNA reads as TGTGCCTGGAGGGCGGGATCCCAAGAGACCCAGTACTTC.

The rearrangement joins TRBV30 to TRBJ2-3; no clear D gene. CDR1 and CDR2 from the germline V gene are GTSNPN and SVGIG (reference sequence). The CDR3 has 12 amino acids. The germline V and J ends were trimmed by 4 bases and 2 bases, with 7 bases remaining between them. CDR3 sequence: CAWMVHTDTQYF. The CDR3 DNA is TGTGCCTGGATGGTGCACACAGATACGCAGTATTTT. Full variable domain (missing parts from reference TRBV30 and TRBJ2-3): SQTIHQWPATLVQPVGSPLSLECTVEGTSNPNLYWYRQAAGRGLQLLFYSVGIGQISSEVPQNLSASRPQDRQFILSSKKLLLSDSGFYLCAWMVHTDTQYFGPGTRLTVL.

This clone was seen a few times. This chain connects TRBV6-6 to TRBJ1-5, with D unresolved. The CDR3 loop spans 13 amino acids. Germline V gene sequence: CDR1 MNHNY, CDR2 SVGAGI (reference sequence). V shed 4 bases and J shed 5 bases, with 9 bases lying between them. CDR3 sequence: CASSSKYDQPQHF. CDR3 nucleotides: TGTGCCAGCAGTTCCAAATACGATCAGCCCCAGCATTTT.

Here the CDR3 reads CSVTGGGNQETQYF. DNA for the CDR3: TGCAGCGTCACAGGGGGGGGAAACCAAGAGACCCAGTACTTC. This chain links TRBV29-1 with TRBJ2-5; tentatively, D is TRBD1 (8 bases). CDR1 and CDR2 (germline): SQVTM, ANQGSEA. CDR3 size: 14 residues. V dropped 6 bases and J dropped 0 bases, with 14 bases sitting between them.

The genes are TRBV7-2 and TRBJ2-5, with unresolved D. Per germline, CDR1 SGHTA and CDR2 FQGNSA. The CDR3 covers 14 residues. Trimming removed 5 bases from V and 4 bases from J, with 14 bases in between. CDR3 in DNA: TGTGCCAGCAGCCCAAGGGTGTCCCGAGAGACCCAGTACTTC. As protein: CASSPRVSRETQYF. Based on the CDR3 plus reference TRBV7-2 and TRBJ2-5, the full variable domain is GAGVSQSPSNKVTEKGKDVELRCDPISGHTALYWYRQSLGQGLEFLIYFQGNSAPDKSGLPSDRFSAERTGGSVSTLTIQRTQQEDSAVYLCASSPRVSRETQYFGPGTRLLVL.

This clone has just a few counts. V gene TRBV29-1 combines with J gene TRBJ2-5; no clear D. In germline, CDR1 is SQVTM, CDR2 ANQGSEA. The CDR3 contains 12 residues. Between the trimmed V and J ends, which lost 4 bases and 3 bases, there was a span of 9 bases. CDR3 in amino acids: CSVVGRKETQYF. CDR3 DNA: TGCAGCGTTGTAGGGCGGAAAGAGACCCAGTACTTC.

The chain employs TRBV7-9 and TRBJ2-3, with a weak D call TRBD2 (5 bases). Per the germline V gene, CDR1 is SEHNR and CDR2 is FQNEAQ (reference sequence). The CDR3 totals 15 residues. V was trimmed by 5 bases and J by 4 bases, leaving 16 bases between them. The CDR3 is CASSPVPRRSDTQYF. In DNA, the CDR3 is TGTGCCAGCAGCCCGGTCCCGAGGAGGTCAGATACGCAGTATTTT.

V gene TRBV30 combines with J gene TRBJ1-2; weak D call: TRBD1 (6 bases). Trimming cost V 3 bases and J 5 bases, with 22 bases left between them. The CDR3 contains 16 residues. CDR1 is GTSNPN and CDR2 is SVGIG in the germline V gene (reference sequence). The DNA for the CDR3 is TGTGCCTGGAGAGAACCTCTCGGGGGGCGTTGGTATGGCTACACCTTC. Residues: CAWREPLGGRWYGYTF.

The genes are TRBV6-5 and TRBJ2-6; the D is unclear. V lost 2 bases to trimming and J lost 0 bases, with 8 bases between them. CDR3 length: 16 residues. Per germline, CDR1 MNHEY and CDR2 SVGAGI. DNA for the CDR3: TGTGCCAGCAGTTACCAGGTTACCTCTGGGGCCAACGTCCTGACTTTC. This codes for CASSYQVTSGANVLTF.

V usage is TRBV30 and J usage is TRBJ1-1; maybe TRBD1 (5 bases). Germline assignment: CDR1 GTSNPN and CDR2 SVGIG (reference sequence). Trimming removed 1 base from V and 0 bases from J, with 9 bases in between. CDR3 size: 14 residues. DNA for the CDR3: TGTGCCTGGAGTGGACAGTTAATGAACACTGAAGCTTTCTTT. This gives the protein CAWSGQLMNTEAFF.

This clone has a handful of counts. V and J are TRBV30 and TRBJ2-7, with a possible D match to TRBD2 (6 bases). The CDR3 contains 13 residues. The germline V gene has CDR1 GTSNPN and CDR2 SVGIG (reference sequence). V dropped 2 bases and J dropped 3 bases, with 11 bases sitting between them. The CDR3 loop is CAWSRDSNYEQYF. The CDR3 nucleotides read TGTGCCTGGAGTAGGGACTCCAACTACGAGCAGTACTTC.

The chain carries TRBV27 and TRBJ1-1; D is perhaps TRBD1 (5 bases). The CDR3 is 15 amino acids. Germline CDR1 reads MNHEY; CDR2 reads SMNVEV (reference sequence). V lost 0 bases and J 6 bases, leaving 14 bases between the germline ends. DNA of the CDR3: TGTGCCAGCAGTTTATCGCCTCGGGGGGAGGCTGAAGCTTTCTTT. This gives the protein CASSLSPRGEAEAFF.

This clone was observed once. The chain recombines TRBV4-2 with TRBJ2-3, with TRBD2 matching 15 bases. V lost 2 bases to trimming and J lost 4 bases; unmatched junction nucleotides: 10. There are 19 residues in the CDR3. Germline lookup yields CDR1 LGHNA and CDR2 YNFKEQ. The CDR3 bases are TGTGCCAGCAGCCAACCCGCTGGGACTAGCGGGGGGCATCCAGATACGCAGTATTTT. Translated, it gives CASSQPAGTSGGHPDTQYF.

This clone was found once. The J gene is TRBJ1-2, the V gene TRBV9; TRBD1 matches 7 bases. Looked up from germline, CDR1 is SGDLS and CDR2 is YYNGEE. The J segment lost 3 bases and the V segment lost 3 bases, leaving 5 bases of the junction unmatched. The CDR3 is made up of 14 amino acids. The CDR3 sequence is CASSARTGHYGYTF. CDR3 DNA: TGTGCCAGCAGCGCGAGGACAGGACACTATGGCTACACCTTC. The whole variable domain, filled in from reference TRBV9 and TRBJ1-2, reads DSGVTQTPKHLITATGQRVTLRCSPRSGDLSVYWYQQSLDQGLQFLIQYYNGEERAKGNILERFSAQQFPDLHSELNLSSLELGDSALYFCASSARTGHYGYTFGSGTRLTVV.

The chain joins TRBV7-2 to TRBJ2-4, with D perhaps TRBD1 (6 bases). The CDR3 runs 12 residues. V was trimmed by 10 bases and J by 1 base, leaving 8 bases between them. Germline V gene sequence: CDR1 SGHTA, CDR2 FQGNSA. DNA of the CDR3: TGTGCCACCCAGGGGGCCAAAAACATTCAGTACTTC. Encoded protein: CATQGAKNIQYF. The variable domain in full, completed from reference TRBV7-2 and TRBJ2-4, reads GAGVSQSPSNKVTEKGKDVELRCDPISGHTALYWYRQSLGQGLEFLIYFQGNSAPDKSGLPSDRFSAERTGGSVSTLTIQRTQQEDSAVYLCATQGAKNIQYFGAGTRLSVL.

The V gene is TRBV5-4, the J gene TRBJ2-7, with 7 nucleotides matching TRBD1. The junction had 3 bases not matched to a gene; V was cut back by 4 bases and J by 2 bases. CDR3 length equals 13 residues. Germline CDR1 and CDR2: SGHNT and YYREEE (reference sequence). This chain's CDR3 is CASSRQGPYEQYF. The CDR3 DNA is TGTGCCAGCAGCCGACAGGGCCCCTACGAGCAGTACTTC.

The chain employs TRBV30 and TRBJ1-1; D unclear. V lost 1 base and J lost 3, with 15 bases in between. Germline CDR1 and CDR2: GTSNPN and SVGIG (reference sequence). This CDR3 has 15 amino acids. CDR3 sequence (DNA): TGTGCCTGGAGTGCCCTGGCTTCGGGGTACACTGAAGCTTTCTTT. Translated: CAWSALASGYTEAFF.

The chain recombines TRBV14 with TRBJ2-5; unclear D gene. V was clipped by 2 bases and J by 5 bases, with 15 bases between them. Germline loops: CDR1 SGHDN, CDR2 FVKESK. CDR3 size: 15 residues. CDR3 in amino acids: CASSQRAPTGETQYF. The CDR3 nucleotides read TGTGCCAGCAGCCAAAGAGCCCCAACCGGCGAGACCCAGTACTTC.

The chain links TRBV12-5 to TRBJ1-2; the match to TRBD1 covers 10 bases. V lost 6 bases, J lost 3 bases, and 4 bases stayed unmatched. Germline CDR1 is LGHNT and CDR2 is FRNRAP. The CDR3 runs to 14 residues. The CDR3 nucleotides are TGTGCTAGTGGACAGGACAGGGGGTACTATGGCTACACCTTC. Translating it yields CASGQDRGYYGYTF.

This clone was observed a few times. The chain has TRBV7-2 and TRBJ1-1; possible D gene TRBD1, 6 bases. The CDR3 totals 12 residues. Germline loops: CDR1 SGHTA, CDR2 FQGNSA. V lost 5 bases and J lost 6, with 10 bases in between. CDR3 in DNA: TGTGCCAGCAGCGCGAGGGGGGCTGAAGCTTTCTTT. Protein: CASSARGAEAFF.

The gene calls are TRBV5-6 and TRBJ2-2; 8 bases map to TRBD1. CDR3 length: 15 residues. V shed 4 bases and J 1 base; nucleotides not matched to a gene: 3. CDR1 is SGHDT and CDR2 is YYEEEE in the germline V gene. The CDR3 loop is CASSRQGWNTGELFF. In DNA form, the CDR3 reads TGTGCCAGCAGCCGACAGGGGTGGAACACCGGGGAGCTGTTTTTT.

The V gene is TRBV30, the J gene TRBJ2-7, with D possibly matching TRBD1 (6 bases). Germline V lookup: CDR1 GTSNPN, CDR2 SVGIG (reference sequence). This CDR3 is built from 14 residues. Trimming left V 6 bases short and J 0 bases short, with 15 bases between. The CDR3 is CACRKMTGSYEQYF. The CDR3 nucleotides read TGTGCCTGTAGGAAAATGACAGGCTCCTACGAGCAGTACTTC.

The chain combines TRBV5-1 with TRBJ2-4, with 7 nucleotides matching TRBD1. The CDR3 has 17 amino acids. V was pared by 4 bases and J by 0 bases, with 10 bases of the junction left unmatched. Germline assignment: CDR1 SGHRS and CDR2 YFSETQ. The CDR3 sequence: CASSKDRDGLAKNIQYF. The DNA of the CDR3 is TGCGCCAGCAGCAAAGACAGGGACGGCTTAGCCAAAAACATTCAGTACTTC.

The chain combines TRBV5-1 with TRBJ1-5; maybe TRBD1 (6 bases). Trimming stripped 0 bases from V and 0 bases from J, with 10 bases between. The CDR3 sequence is 16 residues long. Germline V CDR1 and CDR2: SGHRS, YFSETQ. CDR3 sequence (DNA): TGCGCCAGCAGCTTGGCCGTCAGGGGTAGCAATCAGCCCCAGCATTTT. Its protein product is CASSLAVRGSNQPQHF.

This clone was observed a few times. This chain connects TRBV23-1 to TRBJ2-2; weak D call: TRBD1 (6 bases). TRBV23-1 is recorded as an ORF, its role being uncertain. The CDR3 covers 15 residues. V was clipped by 4 bases and J by 6 bases, with 15 bases between them. CDR3 amino acids: CASSRDRTGAGELFF. The CDR3 DNA reads TGCGCCAGCAGTCGAGACAGGACGGGCGCCGGGGAGCTGTTTTTT.